Sequencing of this T cell receptor (beta chain) was carried out in a study of blood T cell repertoires in COVID-19. Study-level information: The cDNA or gDNA used as material had been derived from T cells, B-cell-depleted T cells, or PBMCs.

CDR3 length: 16 amino acids. The V gene end was trimmed by 4 bases and the J gene end by 4 bases; junction bases not matched to a gene: 13. Per germline, CDR1 SGHNT and CDR2 YYREEE (reference sequence). Either two negative PCRs, clearance, or symptom resolution qualified Cohort 3 donors as recovered. Clones were read by immunoSEQ multiplex PCR, and TCRdb kept only the in-frame ones, dropping some. This table has about 300,000 clones, roughly 86% appearing once. Sequenced material: PBMCs or T cells enriched from blood (not recorded which). The chain couples TRBV5-4 to TRBJ2-7; the match to TRBD2 covers 8 bases. The TCR was taken from a woman aged 18-29 years who had recovered from COVID-19. As DNA, the CDR3 is TGTGCCAGCAGCGCCGGGGTAGCGGGATCCCCATACGAGCAGTACTTC. This codes for CASSAGVAGSPYEQYF.